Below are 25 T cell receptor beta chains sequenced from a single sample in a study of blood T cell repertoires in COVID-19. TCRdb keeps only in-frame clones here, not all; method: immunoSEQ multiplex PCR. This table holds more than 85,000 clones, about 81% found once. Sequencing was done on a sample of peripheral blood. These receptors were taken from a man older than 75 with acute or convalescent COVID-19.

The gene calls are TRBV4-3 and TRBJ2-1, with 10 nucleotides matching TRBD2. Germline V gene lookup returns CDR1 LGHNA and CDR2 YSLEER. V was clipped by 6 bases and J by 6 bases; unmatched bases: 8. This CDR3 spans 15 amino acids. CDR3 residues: CASRTLLAGSNEQFF. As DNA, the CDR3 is TGCGCCAGCAGGACCCTACTAGCGGGGTCCAATGAGCAGTTCTTC.

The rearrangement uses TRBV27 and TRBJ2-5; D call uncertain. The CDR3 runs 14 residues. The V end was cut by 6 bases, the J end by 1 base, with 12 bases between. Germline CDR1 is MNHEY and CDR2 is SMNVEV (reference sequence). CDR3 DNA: TGTGCCAGCAGCCGGGTGGGTTTCCAAGAGACCCAGTACTTC. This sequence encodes CASSRVGFQETQYF.

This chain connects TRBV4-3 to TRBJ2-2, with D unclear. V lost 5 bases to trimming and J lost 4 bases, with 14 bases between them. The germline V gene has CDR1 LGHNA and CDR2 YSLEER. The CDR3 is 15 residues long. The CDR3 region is CASSATGDSTGELFF. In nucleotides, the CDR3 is TGCGCCAGCAGCGCGACTGGCGATTCCACCGGGGAGCTGTTTTTT.

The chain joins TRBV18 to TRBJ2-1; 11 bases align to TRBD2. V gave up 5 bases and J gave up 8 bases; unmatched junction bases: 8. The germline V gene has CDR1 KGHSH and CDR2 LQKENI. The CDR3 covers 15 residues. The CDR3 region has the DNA TGTGCCAGCTCAGTACTAGCGGGAGAGGGAGATGAGCAGTTCTTC. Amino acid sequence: CASSVLAGEGDEQFF. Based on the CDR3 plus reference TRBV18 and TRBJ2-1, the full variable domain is NAGVMQNPRHLVRRRGQEARLRCSPMKGHSHVYWYRQLPEEGLKFMVYLQKENIIDESGMPKERFSAEFPKEGPSILRIQQVVRGDSAAYFCASSVLAGEGDEQFFGPGTRLTVL.

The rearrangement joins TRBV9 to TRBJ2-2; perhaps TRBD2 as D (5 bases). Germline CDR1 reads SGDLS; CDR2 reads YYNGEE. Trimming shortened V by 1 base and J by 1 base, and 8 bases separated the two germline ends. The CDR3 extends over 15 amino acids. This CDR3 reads CASSVREGNTGELFF. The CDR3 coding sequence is TGTGCCAGCAGCGTACGAGAGGGGAACACCGGGGAGCTGTTTTTT.

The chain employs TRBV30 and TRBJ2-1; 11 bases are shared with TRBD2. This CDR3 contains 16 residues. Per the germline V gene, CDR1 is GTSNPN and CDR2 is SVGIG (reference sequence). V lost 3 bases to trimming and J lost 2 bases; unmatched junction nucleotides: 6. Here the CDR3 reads CAWSLGTSGAYNEQFF. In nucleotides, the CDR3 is TGTGCCTGGAGCCTCGGGACTAGCGGAGCCTACAATGAGCAGTTCTTC.

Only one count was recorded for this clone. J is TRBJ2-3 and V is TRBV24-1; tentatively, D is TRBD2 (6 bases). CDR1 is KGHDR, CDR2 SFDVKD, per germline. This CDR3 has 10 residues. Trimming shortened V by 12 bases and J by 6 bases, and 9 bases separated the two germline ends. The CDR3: CAAGGDTQYF. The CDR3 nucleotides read TGTGCCGCTGGAGGGGATACGCAGTATTTT.

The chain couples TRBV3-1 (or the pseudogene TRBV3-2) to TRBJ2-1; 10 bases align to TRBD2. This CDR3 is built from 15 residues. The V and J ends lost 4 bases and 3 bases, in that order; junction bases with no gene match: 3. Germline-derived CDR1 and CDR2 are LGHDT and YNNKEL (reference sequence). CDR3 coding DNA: TGTGCCAGCAGCCTCGGACTAGCGGTCTACAATGAGCAGTTCTTC. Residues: CASSLGLAVYNEQFF.

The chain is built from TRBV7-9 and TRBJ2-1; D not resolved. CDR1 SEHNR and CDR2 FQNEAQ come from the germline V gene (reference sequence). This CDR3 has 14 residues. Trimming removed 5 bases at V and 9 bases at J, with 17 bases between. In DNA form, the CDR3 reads TGTGCCAGCAGCCCGGGTCGTAAAAACGGTGAGCAGTTCTTC. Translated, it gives CASSPGRKNGEQFF.

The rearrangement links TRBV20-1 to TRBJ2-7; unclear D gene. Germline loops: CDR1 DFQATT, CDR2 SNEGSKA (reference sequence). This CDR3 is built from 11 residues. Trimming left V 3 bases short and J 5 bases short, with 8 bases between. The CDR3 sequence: CSASITDEQYF. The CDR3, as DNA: TGCAGTGCTAGTATTACAGACGAGCAGTACTTC.

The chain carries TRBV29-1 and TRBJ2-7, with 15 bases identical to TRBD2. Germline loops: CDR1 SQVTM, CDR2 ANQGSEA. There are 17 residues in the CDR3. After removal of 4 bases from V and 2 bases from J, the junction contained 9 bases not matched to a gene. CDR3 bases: TGCAGCGTTGGGGGACTAGCGGGAGGTCCCCTGGCCTACGAGCAGTACTTC. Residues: CSVGGLAGGPLAYEQYF.

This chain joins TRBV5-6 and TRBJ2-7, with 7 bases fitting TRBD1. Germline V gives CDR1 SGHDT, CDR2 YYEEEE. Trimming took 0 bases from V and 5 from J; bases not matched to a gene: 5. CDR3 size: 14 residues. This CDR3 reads CASSLVGGRNEQYF. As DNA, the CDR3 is TGTGCCAGCAGCTTGGTAGGGGGCCGGAACGAGCAGTACTTC.

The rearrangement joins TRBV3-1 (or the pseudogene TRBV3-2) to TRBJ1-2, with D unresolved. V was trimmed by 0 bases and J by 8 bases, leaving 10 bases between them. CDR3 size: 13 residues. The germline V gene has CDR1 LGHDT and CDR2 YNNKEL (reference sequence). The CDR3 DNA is TGTGCCAGCAGCCAAGATCCGGGTTGGGGCTACACCTTC. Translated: CASSQDPGWGYTF.

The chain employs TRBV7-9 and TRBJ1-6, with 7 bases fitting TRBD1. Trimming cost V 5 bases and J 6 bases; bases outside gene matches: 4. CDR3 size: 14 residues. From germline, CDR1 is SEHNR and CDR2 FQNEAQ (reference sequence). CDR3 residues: CASSDWDSNSPLHF. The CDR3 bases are TGTGCCAGCAGCGATTGGGACAGTAATTCACCCCTCCACTTT.

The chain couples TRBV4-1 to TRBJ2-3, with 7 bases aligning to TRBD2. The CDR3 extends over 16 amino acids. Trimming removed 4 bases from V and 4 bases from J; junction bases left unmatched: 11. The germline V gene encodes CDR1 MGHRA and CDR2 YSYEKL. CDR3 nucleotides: TGCGCCAGCAGCCCTGAAGGTGGGAGGGCATCAGATACGCAGTATTTT. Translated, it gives CASSPEGGRASDTQYF.

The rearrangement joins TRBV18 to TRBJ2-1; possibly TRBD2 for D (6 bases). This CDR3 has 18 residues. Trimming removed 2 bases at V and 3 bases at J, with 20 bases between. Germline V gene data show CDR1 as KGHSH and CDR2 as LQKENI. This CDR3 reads CASSPTTTNSGVYNEQFF. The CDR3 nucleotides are TGTGCCAGCTCACCAACCACGACAAATAGCGGAGTCTACAATGAGCAGTTCTTC.

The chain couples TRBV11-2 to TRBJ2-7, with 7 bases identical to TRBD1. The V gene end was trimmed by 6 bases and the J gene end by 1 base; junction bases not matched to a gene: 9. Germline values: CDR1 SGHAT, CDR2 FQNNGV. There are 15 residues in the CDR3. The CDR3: CASRRGTVKSYEQYF. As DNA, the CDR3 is TGTGCCAGCAGGCGAGGGACAGTAAAATCCTACGAGCAGTACTTC.

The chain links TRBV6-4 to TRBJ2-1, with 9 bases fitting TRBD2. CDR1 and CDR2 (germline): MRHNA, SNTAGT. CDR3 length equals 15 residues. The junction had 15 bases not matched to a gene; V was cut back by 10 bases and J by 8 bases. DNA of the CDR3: TGTGCCACCCAATCTAAAGCGGGAGGTCCCCATGAGCAGTTCTTC. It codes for CATQSKAGGPHEQFF.

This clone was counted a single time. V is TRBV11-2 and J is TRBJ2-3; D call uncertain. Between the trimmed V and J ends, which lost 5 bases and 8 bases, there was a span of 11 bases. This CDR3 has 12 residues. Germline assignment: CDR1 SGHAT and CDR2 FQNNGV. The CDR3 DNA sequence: TGTGCCAGCAGCCGCCCACTCGGTACGCAGTATTTT. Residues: CASSRPLGTQYF.

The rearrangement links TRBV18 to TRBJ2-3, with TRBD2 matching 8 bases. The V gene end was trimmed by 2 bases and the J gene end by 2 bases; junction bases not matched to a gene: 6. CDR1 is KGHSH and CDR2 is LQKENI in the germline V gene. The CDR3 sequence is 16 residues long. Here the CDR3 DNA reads TGTGCCAGCTCACCATCCCTAGCGGGCCTCACAGATACGCAGTATTTT. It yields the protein CASSPSLAGLTDTQYF. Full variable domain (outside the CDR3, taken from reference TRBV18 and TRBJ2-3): NAGVMQNPRHLVRRRGQEARLRCSPMKGHSHVYWYRQLPEEGLKFMVYLQKENIIDESGMPKERFSAEFPKEGPSILRIQQVVRGDSAAYFCASSPSLAGLTDTQYFGPGTRLTVL.

Here the CDR3 DNA reads TGTGCCAGCAGCTCGGCGGGACAGATTAATGGCTACACCTTC. Its translation: CASSSAGQINGYTF. The V and J genes are TRBV7-2 and TRBJ1-2, with TRBD1 matching over 7 bases. The germline V gene encodes CDR1 SGHTA and CDR2 FQGNSA. V lost 4 bases and J lost 6; bases outside the gene matches: 8. The CDR3 sequence is 14 residues long.

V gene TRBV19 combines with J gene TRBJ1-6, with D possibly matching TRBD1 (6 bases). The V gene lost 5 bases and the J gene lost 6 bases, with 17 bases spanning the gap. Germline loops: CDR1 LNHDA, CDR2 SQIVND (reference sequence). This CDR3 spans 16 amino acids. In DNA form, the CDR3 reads TGTGCCAGTAGTCCCCGGACAGATTCAGCTAATTCACCCCTCCACTTT. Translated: CASSPRTDSANSPLHF.

The CDR3: CASTSSYEQYF. DNA for the CDR3: TGCGCCAGCACGTCGTCCTACGAGCAGTACTTC. The J gene is TRBJ2-7, the V gene TRBV10-2, with unresolved D. Trimming cost V 7 bases and J 1 base, with 5 bases left between them. Germline assignment: CDR1 WSHSY and CDR2 SAAADI. This CDR3 has 11 amino acids.

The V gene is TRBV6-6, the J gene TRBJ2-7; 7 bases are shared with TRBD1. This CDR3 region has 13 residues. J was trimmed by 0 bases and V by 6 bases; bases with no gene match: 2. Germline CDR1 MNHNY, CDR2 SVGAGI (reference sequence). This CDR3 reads CASSDRDSYEQYF. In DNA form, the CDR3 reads TGTGCCAGCAGCGACAGGGACTCCTACGAGCAGTACTTC.

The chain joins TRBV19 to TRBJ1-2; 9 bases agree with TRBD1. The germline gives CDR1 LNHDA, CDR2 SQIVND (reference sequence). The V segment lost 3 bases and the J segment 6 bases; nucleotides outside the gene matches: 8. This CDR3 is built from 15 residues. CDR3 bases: TGTGCCAGTAGTATCACAGGGGGCGCGGGACATGGCTACACCTTC. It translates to CASSITGGAGHGYTF.